This paragraph covers one TCR beta chain sequence. Clones were sequenced by immunoSEQ multiplex PCR, and TCRdb holds only the in-frame ones, with some missing. The table records about 64,000 clones, approximately 90% of them present only once. The data are from a study of blood T cell repertoires in COVID-19. About the research overall: Whether acute or convalescent, the COVID-19 samples came from the United States, Italy and Spain.

CDR1 is ENHRY, CDR2 SYGVKD, per germline. This CDR3 region has 18 residues. Unmatched junction bases numbered 13, after V lost 0 bases and J lost 7 bases. The study assigned cohorts using participant-reported clinical history. The sequenced sample consisted of PBMCs or T cells enriched from blood (not recorded which). The receptor comes from a woman aged 35 to 49 who had recovered from COVID-19. This chain joins TRBV10-3 and TRBJ2-1; TRBD2 matches at 9 bases. DNA for the CDR3: TGTGCCATCAGTGAGTCCCATCCCGGGACTAGCTCCCATAATGAGCAGTTCTTC. Protein: CAISESHPGTSSHNEQFF.